Following are 6 T cell receptor beta chains from one sample sequenced in a study of T cells in Graves' hyperthyroidism and ophthalmopathy. RNA transcripts were the template for amplifying TCR beta CDR3 regions. The study used the HTBI primer set for a first-round RT-PCR of the TCR CDR3. MiXCR, applied by TCRdb to the multiplex PCR reads, yields one record per CDR3 protein. The table shows a few hundred thousand distinct CDR3 sequences, with about 15% occurring only once. Sequencing was performed on blood. The origin of the receptors is a woman aged 18 to 35 with Graves' ophthalmopathy.

This clonotype has a count of ten or more. The chain has TRBV10-3 and TRBJ2-1, with 8 bases identical to TRBD1. J gave up 4 bases and V 0 bases, and 5 bases lay outside the gene matches. This CDR3 region has 16 residues. The germline V gene encodes CDR1 ENHRY and CDR2 SYGVKD. CDR3 DNA sequence: TGTGCCATCAGTGAGTCCTGGACAGGGCAATACAATGAGCAGTTCTTC. This sequence encodes CAISESWTGQYNEQFF.

Turning to this clonotype: A much more abundant neighbour one base away suggests this may be a read error. The rearrangement uses TRBV6-5 and TRBJ1-1, with D unresolved. CDR1 is MNHEY, CDR2 SVGAGI, per germline. The CDR3 is made up of 14 amino acids. In nucleotides, the CDR3 is TGTGCCAGCAGTTACGGGCGCCATGGCACTGAAGCTTCCTTT. Protein sequence: CASSYGRHGTEASF.

The chain links TRBV12-3 or TRBV12-4 to TRBJ1-5; TRBD1 agrees at 8 bases. There are 15 residues in the CDR3. V shed 7 bases, J shed 2 bases, and the junction held 7 bases outside the gene matches. The chain's CDR3 is CASNRQGTGNQPQHF. In DNA, the CDR3 is TGTGCCAGCAATCGACAGGGGACGGGCAATCAGCCCCAGCATTTT.

CDR3 region: CSVEGGKDYEQYF. The CDR3 DNA reads as TGCAGCGTTGAAGGGGGTAAAGACTACGAGCAGTACTTC. The chain links TRBV29-1 to TRBJ2-7; D is uncertain. CDR3 length: 13 residues. V was trimmed by 1 base and J by 3 bases, leaving 10 bases between them. In germline, CDR1 is SQVTM, CDR2 ANQGSEA.

The J gene is TRBJ2-2, the V gene TRBV6-2 or TRBV6-3; D not resolved. V was clipped by 2 bases and J by 2 bases, with 12 bases between them. Per the germline V gene, CDR1 is MNHEY and CDR2 is SVGEGT. The CDR3 covers 16 residues. CDR3 in DNA: TGTGCCAGCAGTTACGTCCGAGCGCCAAACACCGGGGAGCTGTTTTTT. Protein sequence: CASSYVRAPNTGELFF.

The chain employs TRBV20-1 and TRBJ2-3; the D gene is possibly TRBD1 (6 bases). CDR3 size: 16 residues. Between the trimmed V and J ends, which lost 0 bases and 1 base, there was a span of 14 bases. CDR1 and CDR2 (germline): DFQATT, SNEGSKA (reference sequence). The CDR3, as DNA: TGCAGTGCTAGAGATAGGCACAGGGCGGGCACAGATACGCAGTATTTT. This encodes CSARDRHRAGTDTQYF.